This T cell receptor (beta chain) derives from a study of cytomegalovirus exposure and HLA in healthy donors. The study ran its PCR with 60 Vbeta and 13 Jbeta primers. Data came from immunoSEQ multiplex PCR; TCRdb stores just in-frame clones and leaves some out. The repertoire holds around 160,000 clones, with about 76% as singletons. The source is a woman in her thirties or forties in good health and CMV-seropositive. Sequenced: PBMCs.

The CDR3 sequence: CAWSSQGAYNEQFF. The CDR3 DNA reads as TGTGCCTGGAGTAGTCAGGGGGCCTACAATGAGCAGTTCTTC. The chain joins TRBV30 to TRBJ2-1; TRBD1 aligns across 7 bases. Per germline, CDR1 GTSNPN and CDR2 SVGIG (reference sequence). The ends lost 2 bases at V and 2 bases at J; junction bases unmatched: 3. CDR3 length equals 14 residues.